A single sample gave rise to the 29 T cell receptor beta chains below, sequenced in a study of cytotoxic CD8 clonotypes in ibrutinib-treated CLL. Sequencing used immunoSEQ multiplex PCR; TCRdb keeps in-frame clones, though not all of them. The sample includes 150,000 to 200,000 clones, around 80% of them seen just once. The sample here was PBMCs, taken after 24 months of ibrutinib treatment. The receptors stem from a human donor with chronic lymphocytic leukemia.

As concerns this clone: This sample includes further DNA sequences coding for the same CDR3. CDR3 DNA: TGTGCCAGCAGCCAAGGCGTCGGGTCGGATACGCAGTATTTT. This translates into CASSQGVGSDTQYF. The rearrangement joins TRBV4-2 to TRBJ2-3; D gene ambiguous. The V end was cut by 1 base, the J end by 6 bases, with 11 bases between. The CDR3 consists of 14 residues. Per the germline V gene, CDR1 is LGHNA and CDR2 is YNFKEQ.

J is TRBJ2-7 and V is TRBV6-6; maybe TRBD2 (6 bases). The V gene's germline CDR1 is MNHNY and CDR2 SVGAGI (reference sequence). Trimming stripped 6 bases from V and 0 bases from J, with 18 bases between. The CDR3 runs to 16 residues. In DNA, the CDR3 is TGTGCCAGCAGGTTTTCCCTAGCGAGACACTCCTACGAGCAGTACTTC. It encodes CASRFSLARHSYEQYF.

CDR3 DNA: TGCAGTGCTAGAAATACAGGTGGCTACACCTTC. Protein: CSARNTGGYTF. V is TRBV20-1 and J is TRBJ1-2, with D perhaps TRBD1 (5 bases). Per the germline V gene, CDR1 is DFQATT and CDR2 is SNEGSKA (reference sequence). Trimming removed 2 bases at V and 7 bases at J, with 8 bases between. CDR3 length: 11 residues.

Comments on this clone: Germline and junction disagree at one end, which may indicate a read error. This chain joins TRBV7-7 and TRBJ2-1; either TRBD1 or TRBD2 may supply D (5 bases each). There are 14 residues in the CDR3. The germline gives CDR1 SSHAT, CDR2 FNYEAQ (reference sequence). This CDR3 is CASSASGRGNEQFF. The CDR3 nucleotides are TGTGCTAGCAGCGCCAGCGGTAGGGGCAATGAGCAGTTCTTC.

This CDR3 is CASSLFSGNEQFF. The CDR3 region has the DNA TGTGCCAGCAGCTTATTTTCCGGCAATGAGCAGTTCTTC. The rearrangement joins TRBV7-9 to TRBJ2-1; D uncertain. Germline V gene lookup returns CDR1 SEHNR and CDR2 FQNEAQ (reference sequence). Trimming stripped 2 bases from V and 6 bases from J, with 8 bases between. The CDR3 is 13 amino acids.

As regards this clone: Different DNA sequences within this sample yield the same CDR3. J is TRBJ2-7 and V is TRBV7-9, with 9 bases that match TRBD1. The CDR3 totals 14 residues. Germline CDR1 and CDR2: SEHNR and FQNEAQ (reference sequence). V lost 5 bases to trimming and J lost 3 bases; unmatched junction nucleotides: 5. The CDR3 DNA reads as TGTGCCAGCAGCCCAACGGACAGGGGCTACGAGCAGTACTTC. Translating gives CASSPTDRGYEQYF.

The rearrangement joins TRBV7-9 to TRBJ2-7; D unclear. CDR1 and CDR2 (germline): SEHNR, FQNEAQ (reference sequence). The CDR3 has 14 residues. The ends were cut back, 5 bases at V and 3 bases at J, with 14 bases in the middle. As DNA, the CDR3 is TGTGCCAGCAGCCCGCCGGGCGGTCGCTACGAGCAGTACTTC. This codes for CASSPPGGRYEQYF.

V is TRBV7-9 and J is TRBJ1-2; D unresolved. Germline CDR1 and CDR2: SEHNR and FQNEAQ (reference sequence). V lost 1 base, J lost 8 bases, and 11 bases lay in between. The CDR3 totals 13 residues. The CDR3 region has the DNA TGTGCCAGCAGCTTAGACACCCCGAGGGGCTACACCTTC. This encodes CASSLDTPRGYTF.

The CDR3 nucleotides read TGTGCTAGTGGTTTGGGACAGGGCCCTAACAATCAGCCCCAGCATTTT. As protein: CASGLGQGPNNQPQHF. This chain connects TRBV12-5 to TRBJ1-5; 7 bases line up with TRBD1. J lost 3 bases, V lost 1 base, and 6 bases had no gene match. CDR3 size: 16 residues. Per germline, CDR1 LGHNT and CDR2 FRNRAP.

The rearrangement joins TRBV19 to TRBJ2-6, with a weak D call TRBD1 (6 bases). The CDR3 spans 15 residues. Trimming took off 6 bases at V and 1 base at J, with 10 bases between the two ends. The V gene's germline CDR1 is LNHDA and CDR2 SQIVND (reference sequence). The CDR3 DNA is TGTGCCAGTAGCCAAACAGGGTCTGGGGCCAACGTCCTGACTTTC. As protein: CASSQTGSGANVLTF.

The chain couples TRBV15 to TRBJ1-5; D is perhaps TRBD1 (6 bases). Germline lookup yields CDR1 LNHNV and CDR2 YYDKDF (reference sequence). Trimming took 1 base from V and 2 from J, leaving 12 bases between them. CDR3 length: 16 residues. The CDR3, as DNA: TGTGCCACCAGCAGAGCAGGGGCAGGAGGCAATCAGCCCCAGCATTTT. It specifies CATSRAGAGGNQPQHF. Full variable domain (outside the CDR3, taken from reference TRBV15 and TRBJ1-5): DAMVIQNPRYQVTQFGKPVTLSCSQTLNHNVMYWYQQKSSQAPKLLFHYYDKDFNNEADTPDNFQSRRPNTSFCFLDIRSPGLGDTAMYLCATSRAGAGGNQPQHFGDGTRLSIL.

The rearrangement links TRBV19 to TRBJ2-1, with 10 bases lining up with TRBD2. The V gene end was trimmed by 1 base and the J gene end by 0 bases; junction bases not matched to a gene: 3. The CDR3 extends over 17 amino acids. Germline V gene lookup returns CDR1 LNHDA and CDR2 SQIVND (reference sequence). The CDR3 DNA reads TGTGCCAGTAGTATAGGGACTAGCGGTAGCTCCTACAATGAGCAGTTCTTC. This gives the protein CASSIGTSGSSYNEQFF.

The V and J genes are TRBV7-9 and TRBJ1-4; 7 bases line up with TRBD1. The CDR3 covers 15 residues. The germline V gene encodes CDR1 SEHNR and CDR2 FQNEAQ (reference sequence). Trimming at V came to 5 bases and at J to 4 bases, leaving 7 bases not matched to a gene. In nucleotides, the CDR3 is TGTGCCAGCAGCCCCCGACAGGGCGGTAATGAAAAACTGTTTTTT. It is translated as CASSPRQGGNEKLFF.

The gene calls are TRBV6-5 and TRBJ2-2, with D unresolved. This CDR3 is built from 11 residues. The V gene's germline CDR1 is MNHEY and CDR2 SVGAGI. Between the trimmed V and J ends, which lost 7 bases and 7 bases, there was a span of 7 bases. CDR3 sequence reads: CASKTNGELFF. The CDR3 coding sequence is TGTGCCAGCAAGACCAACGGGGAGCTGTTTTTT.

The J gene is TRBJ1-2, the V gene TRBV7-3; a possible D gene is TRBD1 (5 bases). This CDR3 contains 15 residues. Trimming cost V 5 bases and J 3 bases, with 16 bases left between them. CDR1 SGHTA and CDR2 FQGTGA come from the germline V gene. CDR3 in DNA: TGTGCCAGCAGCCTCTATGGAGGGGCGGACTATGGCTACACCTTC. It codes for CASSLYGGADYGYTF.

The V call is TRBV7-3, the J call TRBJ1-1; D is uncertain. The CDR3 is 13 residues long. Germline V gene sequence: CDR1 SGHTA, CDR2 FQGTGA. The V and J ends lost 3 bases and 0 bases respectively, with 5 bases between them. CDR3 region: CASSFSLNTEAFF. CDR3 coding DNA: TGTGCCAGCAGCTTTAGTCTGAACACTGAAGCTTTCTTT. Drawing the rest from reference TRBV7-3 and TRBJ1-1, the complete variable domain is GAGVSQTPSNKVTEKGKYVELRCDPISGHTALYWYRQSLGQGPEFLIYFQGTGAADDSGLPNDRFFAVRPEGSVSTLKIQRTERGDSAVYLCASSFSLNTEAFFGQGTRLTVV.

The J gene is TRBJ2-3, the V gene TRBV7-2, with a possible D match to TRBD1 (6 bases). The CDR3 runs to 15 residues. The ends were cut back, 5 bases at V and 2 bases at J, with 14 bases in the middle. CDR1 is SGHTA and CDR2 is FQGNSA in the germline V gene. The chain's CDR3 is CASSDTGHNTDTQYF. In DNA form, the CDR3 reads TGTGCCAGCAGCGATACGGGACACAACACAGATACGCAGTATTTT. Using reference TRBV7-2 and TRBJ2-3 for the parts outside the CDR3, the full variable domain is GAGVSQSPSNKVTEKGKDVELRCDPISGHTALYWYRQSLGQGLEFLIYFQGNSAPDKSGLPSDRFSAERTGGSVSTLTIQRTQQEDSAVYLCASSDTGHNTDTQYFGPGTRLTVL.

This clone was observed a few times. A read error may account for a junction end that differs from germline. The chain links TRBV7-3 to TRBJ1-1; D remains ambiguous. CDR3 length: 11 residues. Looked up from germline, CDR1 is SGHTA and CDR2 is FQGTGA. As DNA, the CDR3 is TGTGCCAGCAGCTCCAACGCCGGGCCGATCTTT. Translation gives CASSSNAGPIF.

The V and J genes are TRBV4-3 and TRBJ2-6; D is unresolved. The V end was cut by 1 base, the J end by 1 base, with 14 bases between. Per the germline V gene, CDR1 is LGHNA and CDR2 is YSLEER. This CDR3 is built from 18 residues. In DNA, the CDR3 is TGCGCCAGCAGCCAAGCTGACATTGGGCGGTCTGGGGCCAACGTCCTGACTTTC. Its protein product is CASSQADIGRSGANVLTF.

This clone has just one count. V is TRBV5-1 and J is TRBJ2-2; 10 bases line up with TRBD2. The CDR3 consists of 17 residues. Germline CDR1 SGHRS, CDR2 YFSETQ. J lost 7 bases, V lost 2 bases, and 11 bases had no gene match. The CDR3 region is CASSFMLAGGVDGELFF. CDR3 sequence (DNA): TGCGCCAGCAGCTTTATGTTAGCGGGAGGAGTCGACGGGGAGCTGTTTTTT.

With regard to this clone: One end of the junction fails to match germline, which may point to a read error. This chain joins TRBV10-3 and TRBJ1-5; 8 bases match TRBD1. The CDR3 runs to 16 residues. Germline assignment: CDR1 ENHRY and CDR2 SYGVKD. In DNA form, the CDR3 reads TGTGCCAGCAGTTACTCGGCAGGGGGCAACAATCAGCCCCAGCATTTT. Translating gives CASSYSAGGNNQPQHF.

Turning to this clone: This same CDR3 is encoded by further DNA sequences in the sample. This chain links TRBV18 with TRBJ2-7; D remains ambiguous. Looked up from germline, CDR1 is KGHSH and CDR2 is LQKENI. CDR3 length: 12 residues. The V end was cut by 0 bases, the J end by 6 bases, with 6 bases between. Written as DNA, the CDR3 is TGTGCCAGCTCACCACCGGGTGGCGAGCAGTACTTC. It codes for CASSPPGGEQYF.

The V and J genes are TRBV11-2 and TRBJ2-1; D uncertain. V was cut by 4 bases and J by 7 bases, with 17 bases left in between. Germline V lookup: CDR1 SGHAT, CDR2 FQNNGV. The CDR3 has 15 residues. The CDR3 reads CASSSPSRPLNEQFF. CDR3 nucleotide sequence: TGTGCCAGCAGCTCCCCCTCCCGTCCCCTGAATGAGCAGTTCTTC.

V is TRBV14 and J is TRBJ2-6; 9 nucleotides agree with TRBD2. Losses at the gene ends were 6 bases for V and 0 bases for J; bases not matched to a gene: 9. The CDR3 covers 18 residues. Per germline, CDR1 SGHDN and CDR2 FVKESK. The CDR3 DNA sequence: TGTGCCAGCAGGCGGGGGGGCCAGGGACTCTCTGGGGCCAACGTCCTGACTTTC. This codes for CASRRGGQGLSGANVLTF. The entire variable domain, with the rest obtained from reference TRBV14 and TRBJ2-6, is as follows: EAGVTQFPSHSVIEKGQTVTLRCDPISGHDNLYWYRRVMGKEIKFLLHFVKESKQDESGMPNNRFLAERTGGTYSTLKVQPAELEDSGVYFCASRRGGQGLSGANVLTFGAGSRLTVL.

The V call is TRBV4-2, the J call TRBJ1-5, with 7 bases fitting TRBD1. The germline gives CDR1 LGHNA, CDR2 YNFKEQ. This CDR3 contains 18 residues. With 1 base clipped from V and 0 bases from J, the junction kept 9 bases outside the gene matches. The CDR3 DNA sequence: TGTGCCAGCAGCCAAGGCAGGGGGGGAGGGTATAGCAATCAGCCCCAGCATTTT. Protein: CASSQGRGGGYSNQPQHF.

This chain uses TRBV5-1 with TRBJ2-7, with D perhaps given as TRBD1 or TRBD2 (6 bases each). There are 15 residues in the CDR3. Germline CDR1 SGHRS, CDR2 YFSETQ. V lost 0 bases, J lost 0 bases, and 10 bases lay in between. In DNA, the CDR3 is TGCGCCAGCAGCTTGGCTCGGGGGCACTCCTACGAGCAGTACTTC. Protein: CASSLARGHSYEQYF.

J is TRBJ1-5 and V is TRBV18, with 7 bases fitting TRBD1. V dropped 6 bases and J dropped 5; count of bases not matched to a gene: 7. This CDR3 is built from 14 residues. Germline-derived CDR1 and CDR2 are KGHSH and LQKENI. For the CDR3, the DNA is TGTGCCAGCTCCGATACAGGGGTTTATCAGCCCCAGCATTTT. Protein sequence: CASSDTGVYQPQHF.

The V and J genes are TRBV28 and TRBJ1-1, with 8 bases matching TRBD1. The CDR3 length is 14 residues. CDR1 and CDR2 (germline): MDHEN, SYDVKM. V lost 7 bases, J lost 7 bases, and 11 bases stayed unmatched. This chain's CDR3 is CASTPGTGRVEAFF. The CDR3 DNA reads as TGTGCCAGCACCCCAGGGACAGGCCGTGTTGAAGCTTTCTTT.

The rearrangement joins TRBV28 to TRBJ1-2, with a tentative D call TRBD1 (5 bases). The CDR3 runs to 19 residues. Between the trimmed V and J ends, which lost 5 bases and 4 bases, there was a span of 29 bases. Germline assignment: CDR1 MDHEN and CDR2 SYDVKM. The CDR3 coding sequence is TGTGCCAGCAGTGCCCCCGGAGTAGTCTTTTGGGGGAAAGCCTATGGCTACACCTTC. It yields the protein CASSAPGVVFWGKAYGYTF.